This is a list of T cell receptor beta chains from one sample in a study of post-analysis software for immune sequencing data. TCRdb reanalysed the PCR reads using MiXCR and keeps one entry per CDR3 protein. In the table there are almost 700,000 distinct CDR3 sequences, over 45% of which are singletons. Sequencing used blood. Source of these receptors: a girl aged 2-10 years with multiple sclerosis. Each CDR3 is given with its conserved first and last residue. The order of the fields is D gene, V gene, clone size, J gene, CDR3 DNA, CDR3 protein. A D gene is named only where the DNA matches it firmly. The size entry is marked missing in some rows and otherwise reads once, few, many or a size class.

NA,TRBV7-2,NA,TRBJ1-2,TGTGCCAGCAGCTCCAAGGCAGGGGCCCTTGTCTATGGCTACACCTTC,CASSSKAGALVYGYTF
NA,TRBV5-1,once,TRBJ2-1,TGCGCCAGCAGCTTGGGGGGCGGTGATGATGAGCAGTTCTTC,CASSLGGGDDEQFF
NA,TRBV27,NA,TRBJ2-1,TGTGCCAGCAGTTTACTCGGGATTCCCACAAATGAGCAGTTCTTC,CASSLLGIPTNEQFF
TRBD2,TRBV12-3/TRBV12-4,NA,TRBJ2-5,TGTGCCAGCAGGCTACTAGCGGGAGCTGAGACCCAGTACTTC,CASRLLAGAETQYF
NA,TRBV5-1,NA,TRBJ1-2,TGCGCCAGCAGCTTGGCCAGCCTTGGTAGCGGGAATGGCTACACCTTC,CASSLASLGSGNGYTF
TRBD1,TRBV20-1,NA,TRBJ2-5,TGCAGTCTATACAGGGGCCAAGAGACCCAGTACTTC,CSLYRGQETQYF
TRBD2,TRBV12-3/TRBV12-4,NA,TRBJ2-1,TGTGCCAGCAGTTTAATCCCCCTCCTGTCTAGCGGGGATCACAATGAGCAGTTCTTC,CASSLIPLLSSGDHNEQFF
NA,TRBV20-1,NA,TRBJ2-7,TGCAGTGCTAGTTCGCCCTACGAGCAGTACTTC,CSASSPYEQYF
NA,TRBV4-1,NA,TRBJ1-2,TGCGCCAGCAGCCAAGATCGAGGGGGTACTAACTATGGCTACACCTTC,CASSQDRGGTNYGYTF
NA,TRBV7-8,NA,TRBJ1-4,TGTGCCAGCAGCCGAAGACAAGGTTCTAATGAAAAACTGTTTTTT,CASSRRQGSNEKLFF
NA,TRBV20-1,few,TRBJ2-1,TGCAGTGCTAGAGAGCACACCAATGAGCAGTTCTTC,CSAREHTNEQFF
TRBD2,TRBV20-1,NA,TRBJ2-1,TGCAGTGCTAGAGTCCGGGTAGCGGGAGGGTACATTGAGCAGTTCTTC,CSARVRVAGGYIEQFF
TRBD1,TRBV7-2,NA,TRBJ1-1,TGTGCCAGCAGCTTAGATAGGGCAGGGGGTTTGGGCACTGAAGCTTTCTTT,CASSLDRAGGLGTEAFF
TRBD1,TRBV6-1,once,TRBJ2-7,TGTGCCAGCACCCCGACAGGGGCCTACGAGCAGTACTTC,CASTPTGAYEQYF
NA,TRBV9,NA,TRBJ2-5,TGTGCCAGCAGCGTAGATCCTAGCGTGGGGATTAGGAATGAGCAGTACTTC,CASSVDPSVGIRNEQYF
NA,TRBV5-6,few,TRBJ2-1,TGTGCCAGCAGCTTGGCCGTGGATTCCTACAATGAGCAGTTCTTC,CASSLAVDSYNEQFF
NA,TRBV9,NA,TRBJ1-1,TGTGCCAGCAGCGTAAATTCTGTTGGGAACGCTGAAGCTTTCTTT,CASSVNSVGNAEAFF
NA,TRBV7-3,NA,TRBJ1-1,TGTGCCAGCAGCGCCGAGTTGAACACTGAAGCTTTCTTT,CASSAELNTEAFF
NA,TRBV12-3/TRBV12-4,NA,TRBJ2-1,TGTGCCAGCAGTTTGTGGGACACCAACACGCAGTTCTTC,CASSLWDTNTQFF
TRBD2,TRBV20-1,few,TRBJ2-3,TGCAGTGCGGGTGGTCGGGCTAGCGGGAGATGGGGCACAGATACGCAGTATTTT,CSAGGRASGRWGTDTQYF
NA,TRBV6-5,NA,TRBJ1-1,TGTGCCAGCAGTTACGCCAAACACGGGACGGTGAACACTGAAGCTTTCTTT,CASSYAKHGTVNTEAFF
NA,TRBV5-1,NA,TRBJ2-7,TGCGCCAGCACCTTCGGTGGGGAATACGAGCAGTACTTC,CASTFGGEYEQYF
NA,TRBV7-2,few,TRBJ1-1,TGTGCCAGCAGCGAACACCTGAACACTGAAGCTTTCTTT,CASSEHLNTEAFF
TRBD2,TRBV13,once,TRBJ2-7,TGTGCCAGCAGCCAAGCTTTACTAGCGGGGGGCGAGCAGTACTTC,CASSQALLAGGEQYF
NA,TRBV28,many,TRBJ2-3,TGTGCCAGCAGCTTAAGGGGGGGCACAGATACGCAGTATTTT,CASSLRGGTDTQYF
NA,TRBV7-9,NA,TRBJ2-3,TGTGCCAGCAGCGGATTGCCAGATACGCAGTATTTT,CASSGLPDTQYF
TRBD1,TRBV12-3/TRBV12-4,NA,TRBJ1-2,TGTGCCAGCAGTCCGGAGGGACAGGGAGTTATCTATGGCTACACCTTC,CASSPEGQGVIYGYTF
NA,TRBV25-1,NA,TRBJ1-1,TGTGCCAGCAGTGAATCGGGGCAGGGTAAAGCTTTCTTT,CASSESGQGKAFF
NA,TRBV10-3,few,TRBJ2-3,TGTGCCATCAGCAAAGCACAGAGAACCACAGATACGCAGTATTTT,CAISKAQRTTDTQYF
NA,TRBV29-1,NA,TRBJ2-1,TGCAGCGTGGAGGGTTTGCGGTTTCACAATGAGCAGTTCTTC,CSVEGLRFHNEQFF
TRBD2,TRBV20-1,NA,TRBJ2-1,TGCAGTGCTAGCAGCCCCCTAGCGGGAGCTTACAATGAGCAGTTCTTC,CSASSPLAGAYNEQFF
TRBD2,TRBV4-3,NA,TRBJ2-1,TGCGCCAGCAGCCGGGTAGCGGGAGGGCCATACAATGAGCAGTTCTTC,CASSRVAGGPYNEQFF
TRBD2,TRBV10-3,NA,TRBJ2-7,TGTGCCATCAGACCCTCTAGCGGGAACCCTCGCGAGCAGTACTTC,CAIRPSSGNPREQYF
NA,TRBV12-3/TRBV12-4,NA,TRBJ1-2,TGTGCCAGCAGTTTAGCAGTCAGGGATGGCTACACCTTC,CASSLAVRDGYTF
NA,TRBV6-2/TRBV6-3,NA,TRBJ2-5,TGTGCCAGCAGTACGGGGAACAATGAGCAGTACTTC,CASSTGNNEQYF
TRBD2,TRBV5-5,NA,TRBJ2-3,TGTGCCAGCAGCTTGGTGGCGGGAGAAGATACGCAGTATTTT,CASSLVAGEDTQYF
TRBD2,TRBV20-1,NA,TRBJ2-7,TGCAGTGCTCCTCCGACTAGCGGGCCTCAGTACTTC,CSAPPTSGPQYF
NA,TRBV9,NA,TRBJ2-2,TGTGCCAGCAGCGTTGGGACACCTAACACCGGGGAGCTGTTTTTT,CASSVGTPNTGELFF
TRBD1,TRBV5-1,NA,TRBJ1-1,TGCGCCAGCAGCCCTGGACAGGGGTGGGACACTGAAGCTTTCTTT,CASSPGQGWDTEAFF
TRBD2,TRBV7-2,few,TRBJ2-1,TGTGCCAGCAGCTTCCGCGGGGGTCTGGGGAATGAGCAGTTCTTC,CASSFRGGLGNEQFF
NA,TRBV27,NA,TRBJ2-1,TGTGCCAGCAGTTGGGGGACTTACAATGAGCAGTTCTTC,CASSWGTYNEQFF
NA,TRBV28,NA,TRBJ2-7,TGTACCAGCAGCCCGGCTGGGTGGCCCTACGAGCAGTACTTC,CTSSPAGWPYEQYF
TRBD2,TRBV12-3/TRBV12-4,NA,TRBJ2-3,TGTGCCAGCAGTTTCCGGACTAGCGGAACCACAGATACGCAGTATTTT,CASSFRTSGTTDTQYF
NA,TRBV29-1,few,TRBJ1-5,TGCAGCGTGGCCGGGTGGGATCAGCCCCAGCATTTT,CSVAGWDQPQHF
NA,TRBV5-1,NA,TRBJ2-2,TGCGCCAGCAGCTTGGTGCGCGTTTCCGGGGAGCTGTTTTTT,CASSLVRVSGELFF
TRBD1,TRBV7-3,few,TRBJ1-2,TGTGCCAGCAGCTCTACCGGGACAGCTGGCTACACCTTC,CASSSTGTAGYTF
NA,TRBV25-1,NA,TRBJ1-2,TGTGCCAGCAGTTCGGTGATCTATGGCTACACCTTC,CASSSVIYGYTF
NA,TRBV11-2,NA,TRBJ2-3,TGTGCCAGCAGCCCTCAGGGGCTCAACACAGATACGCAGTATTTT,CASSPQGLNTDTQYF
NA,TRBV5-1,NA,TRBJ1-2,TGCGCCAGCAGCTTGGACAACTATGGCTGCACCTTC,CASSLDNYGCTF
TRBD2,TRBV20-1,NA,TRBJ2-7,TGCAGTGCGACGACTAGCGGGAGCTACGAGCAGTACTTC,CSATTSGSYEQYF
NA,TRBV6-5,once,TRBJ1-2,TGTGCCAGCAGCCGGATTCTACAGGAAGGGGGCTACACCTTC,CASSRILQEGGYTF
NA,TRBV28,NA,TRBJ2-1,TGTGCCAGCAGTTCTATCCTCGGACGGCAGTTCTTC,CASSSILGRQFF
NA,TRBV11-2,NA,TRBJ2-1,TGTGCCAGCAGCTTAGCCCCGGGTCCAGGGCCCTACAATGAGCAGTTCTTC,CASSLAPGPGPYNEQFF
NA,TRBV13,few,TRBJ2-3,TGTGCCAGCAGGTTACGGGAGTTGGGCGCAGATACGCAGTATTTT,CASRLRELGADTQYF
NA,TRBV29-1,few,TRBJ2-7,TGCAGCGTACCCGGGACGGCCGAGAAACTAGGCGAGCAGTACTTC,CSVPGTAEKLGEQYF
NA,TRBV20-1,NA,TRBJ2-5,TGCAGTGCTTATAAAGAGACCCAGTACTTC,CSAYKETQYF